This TCR beta chain was documented in a study of regulatory T cells in long-lasting Graves disease. This clonotype was detected many times. CDR3 size: 13 residues. CDR1 is LGHDT and CDR2 is YNNKEL in the germline V gene (reference sequence). V was cut by 6 bases and J by 4 bases, with 12 bases left in between. Time point here: persistent/refractory GD, antithyroid drugs over 5 years with positive TRAb. The TCR library was made from RNA extracted from PBMCs. CDR3 regions were amplified by Arm-PCR using iRepertoire HTBI primers to build TCR beta libraries. TCRdb processed the multiplex PCR reads anew with MiXCR; each CDR3 protein has one entry. The data hold approximately 500,000 distinct CDR3 sequences, with around a fifth observed a single time.

The material sequenced was peripheral blood mononuclear cells (PBMCs), taken when the disease was refractory, from a patient treated with antithyroid drugs. The origin of this receptor is a female donor with Graves disease. The chain recombines TRBV3-1 with TRBJ2-5; D is perhaps TRBD1 or TRBD2 (5 bases each). The CDR3 sequence is CASSRGLGETQYF. The DNA of the CDR3 is TGTGCCAGCAGTCGGGGCCTGGGAGAGACCCAGTACTTC.